This TCR beta chain was observed in a study of blood T cell repertoires in COVID-19. Original processing methods: Amplifying reference gene primers gave estimates of nucleated cell counts. The repertoire was sequenced with immunoSEQ multiplex PCR; TCRdb's copy has only in-frame clones and lacks some. The DNA gave D and trimming, while V, J and clone size come from that table. This table holds 150,000 to 200,000 clones, approximately 88% found once. CDR3 length: 15 amino acids. Germline lookup yields CDR1 MGHRA and CDR2 YSYEKL. V lost 2 bases and J lost 4; bases outside the gene matches: 5. The V gene is TRBV4-1, the J gene TRBJ2-5; TRBD1 agrees at 9 bases. The sample taken for sequencing was PBMCs or T cells enriched from blood (not recorded which). The source of this sequence is a woman aged 55-70 years who had recovered from COVID-19. The CDR3 DNA reads TGCGCCAGCAGCCAAACCGGGACAGGGAGAGAGACCCAGTACTTC. Amino acid sequence: CASSQTGTGRETQYF.